The sequence of this TCR beta chain was determined in a study of cytomegalovirus exposure and HLA in healthy donors. Notes on the study in general: HLA-A and HLA-B allele assignments for most subjects were reportedly predicted accurately using TCR beta sequences.

Primers included in the PCR were 60 Vbeta and 13 Jbeta primers. Measured with immunoSEQ multiplex PCR; TCRdb has only the in-frame clones, and not every one. The sample contains 130,000 to 150,000 clones, around four fifths of which appear only once. V lost 1 base, J lost 6 bases, and 5 bases stayed unmatched. The CDR3 runs 14 residues. Germline CDR1 and CDR2: SGHVS and FQNEAQ. Details on this clone: No antigen is known for it.

This chain uses TRBV7-8 with TRBJ2-7; 8 bases map to TRBD1. This clonotype was sampled from a boy aged 2-15 years in good health and CMV-seronegative. Sample: PBMCs. CDR3 region: CASSLGGTGGEQYF. The CDR3 DNA reads TGTGCCAGCAGCTTAGGCGGAACAGGGGGCGAGCAGTACTTC.